The 19 T cell receptor beta chains reported below all come from one sample, sequenced in a study of T cells in Graves' hyperthyroidism and ophthalmopathy. Researchers took RNA transcripts and amplified the TCR beta CDR3 regions from them. RT-PCR in the first round (using the HTBI primer set) targeted the TCR CDR3. Each CDR3 protein gets one entry after TCRdb re-called the multiplex PCR reads with MiXCR. This repertoire shows 300,000 or so distinct CDR3 sequences, about 18% found once; its top ten account for approximately 49%. Material: blood. These TCRs come from a woman aged 50 to 65 with Graves' hyperthyroidism.

This clonotype was seen only a few times. The rearrangement uses TRBV10-3 and TRBJ1-3, with D maybe TRBD1 (5 bases). CDR3 length: 15 residues. V gave up 0 bases and J gave up 0 bases, with 6 bases separating them. Germline CDR1 is ENHRY and CDR2 is SYGVKD. The CDR3 protein is CAISESGVSGNTIYF. As DNA, the CDR3 is TGTGCCATCAGTGAGTCGGGGGTCTCTGGAAACACCATATATTTT.

The chain employs TRBV7-9 and TRBJ1-1; D is perhaps TRBD1 (5 bases). CDR1 is SEHNR, CDR2 FQNEAQ, per germline (reference sequence). The CDR3 covers 14 residues. Trimming removed 6 bases from V and 5 bases from J, with 16 bases in between. The DNA for the CDR3 is TGTGCCAGCAGGTCCAGGGAGGGTGGGACTGAAGCTTTCTTT. It is translated as CASRSREGGTEAFF.

This clonotype showed up just a few times. The CDR3 DNA sequence: TGCAGCGTTCAATTCGTAGTCGGGGGACAGGGAGACACCGGGGAGCTGTTTTTT. Translated: CSVQFVVGGQGDTGELFF. The rearrangement links TRBV29-1 to TRBJ2-2; TRBD1 matches at 9 bases. V dropped 5 bases and J dropped 3; count of bases not matched to a gene: 16. Germline V gene data show CDR1 as SQVTM and CDR2 as ANQGSEA. CDR3 size: 18 residues.

The gene calls are TRBV9 and TRBJ2-1; tentatively, D is TRBD1 or TRBD2 (5 bases each). CDR3 length: 18 residues. Germline CDR1 is SGDLS and CDR2 is YYNGEE. The V end lost 0 bases, the J end lost 6 bases, and 22 bases lay between the germline ends. The chain's CDR3 is CASSVAPRLGQGVNEQFF. The CDR3, as DNA: TGTGCCAGCAGCGTAGCCCCCCGGTTAGGCCAGGGAGTCAATGAGCAGTTCTTC.

This clonotype has only a few counts. This chain links TRBV20-1 with TRBJ2-1; 7 bases match TRBD2. V lost 3 bases to trimming and J lost 4 bases; unmatched junction nucleotides: 3. CDR3 length equals 13 residues. Germline assignment: CDR1 DFQATT and CDR2 SNEGSKA (reference sequence). CDR3 DNA: TGCAGTGCTAGCGGTAGCGGGTACAATGAGCAGTTCTTC. Translated, it gives CSASGSGYNEQFF.

This clonotype was seen many times. This chain links TRBV5-1 with TRBJ2-1; D is ambiguous. Trimming stripped 1 base from V and 8 bases from J, with 19 bases between. This CDR3 region has 16 residues. Germline assignment: CDR1 SGHRS and CDR2 YFSETQ. The CDR3: CASSLWSSKVGYEQFF. CDR3 coding DNA: TGCGCCAGCAGCTTGTGGAGCTCCAAAGTCGGTTATGAGCAGTTCTTC. The entire variable domain, with the rest obtained from reference TRBV5-1 and TRBJ2-1, is as follows: KAGVTQTPRYLIKTRGQQVTLSCSPISGHRSVSWYQQTPGQGLQFLFEYFSETQRNKGNFPGRFSGRQFSNSRSEMNVSTLELGDSALYLCASSLWSSKVGYEQFFGPGTRLTVL.

This clonotype was seen ten or more times. V gene TRBV11-3 combines with J gene TRBJ2-1; 10 nucleotides agree with TRBD2. The V segment lost 3 bases and the J segment 9 bases; nucleotides outside the gene matches: 11. This CDR3 region has 16 residues. The germline V gene has CDR1 SGHNT and CDR2 YENEEA. The chain's CDR3 is CASSLNGAGGPSEQFF. In nucleotides, the CDR3 is TGTGCCAGCAGCTTGAACGGAGCGGGGGGGCCTTCTGAGCAGTTCTTC.

In its sample, this clonotype was seen a few times. The chain joins TRBV5-8 to TRBJ2-3; D ambiguous. Germline lookup yields CDR1 SGHTS and CDR2 YDEGEE. The V end lost 2 bases, the J end lost 6 bases, and 4 bases lay between the germline ends. This CDR3 is built from 11 residues. CDR3 nucleotides: TGTGCCAGCAGCTTTTTTGATACGCAGTATTTT. Protein sequence: CASSFFDTQYF.

Only a few counts were recorded for this clonotype. The chain recombines TRBV6-1 with TRBJ2-3, with TRBD1 identical over 7 bases. The length of the CDR3 is 15 residues. CDR1 is MNHNS, CDR2 SASEGT, per germline. Trimming cost V 5 bases and J 0 bases; bases outside gene matches: 5. This CDR3 is CASSPGQTSTDTQYF. The CDR3 DNA is TGTGCCAGCAGTCCGGGACAGACTAGCACAGATACGCAGTATTTT.

This clonotype has just a few counts. The genes are TRBV4-1 and TRBJ2-7, with D maybe TRBD1 (7 bases). The germline gives CDR1 MGHRA, CDR2 YSYEKL. The CDR3 sequence is 15 residues long. Between the trimmed V and J ends, which lost 0 bases and 4 bases, there was a span of 13 bases. CDR3 residues: CASSQEQGGVYEQYV. DNA for the CDR3: TGCGCCAGCAGCCAAGAGCAGGGGGGAGTGTACGAGCAGTACGTC.

Many counts were recorded for this clonotype. The J gene is TRBJ2-1, the V gene TRBV3-1; 7 bases are shared with TRBD2. Germline V gives CDR1 LGHDT, CDR2 YNNKEL (reference sequence). The CDR3 contains 20 residues. Trimming cost V 4 bases and J 0 bases; bases outside gene matches: 18. The CDR3 protein is CASSLGGGSLAESSYNEQFF. The CDR3 DNA follows: TGTGCCAGCAGCCTTGGTGGGGGGTCGCTAGCGGAATCCTCCTACAATGAGCAGTTCTTC.

This clonotype was recorded many times. The chain links TRBV6-1 to TRBJ1-2; 12 nucleotides line up with TRBD1. With V trimmed by 6 bases and J by 7 bases, 6 bases remained unmatched. Germline V CDR1 and CDR2: MNHNS, SASEGT. The CDR3 consists of 14 residues. As DNA, the CDR3 is TGTGCCAGCAGGACGGGACAGGGGGCGGGTGGCTACACCTTC. This codes for CASRTGQGAGGYTF.

Ten or more counts support this clonotype. This sequence joins TRBV2 and TRBJ1-3; D unclear. Per germline, CDR1 SNHLY and CDR2 FYNNEI. The CDR3 runs to 14 residues. V gave up 3 bases and J gave up 2 bases, with 8 bases separating them. Here the CDR3 DNA reads TGTGCCAGCAGTGAGCAGATGGCTGGAAACACCATATATTTT. Residues: CASSEQMAGNTIYF. Drawing the rest from reference TRBV2 and TRBJ1-3, the complete variable domain is EPEVTQTPSHQVTQMGQEVILRCVPISNHLYFYWYRQILGQKVEFLVSFYNNEISEKSEIFDDQFSVERPDGSNFTLKIRSTKLEDSAMYFCASSEQMAGNTIYFGEGSWLTVV.

This clonotype was counted at least ten times. The chain couples TRBV5-1 to TRBJ2-3; 9 bases fit TRBD2. The CDR3 is made up of 16 amino acids. Per the germline V gene, CDR1 is SGHRS and CDR2 is YFSETQ. V trimming: 6 bases; J trimming: 4 bases; junction bases outside the gene matches: 12. The CDR3 loop is CASNPDLAGLADTQYF. As DNA, the CDR3 is TGCGCCAGCAACCCTGATCTAGCGGGGCTCGCAGATACGCAGTATTTT. Full variable domain (remainder filled in from reference TRBV5-1 and TRBJ2-3): KAGVTQTPRYLIKTRGQQVTLSCSPISGHRSVSWYQQTPGQGLQFLFEYFSETQRNKGNFPGRFSGRQFSNSRSEMNVSTLELGDSALYLCASNPDLAGLADTQYFGPGTRLTVL.

There are many counts of this clonotype. The V and J genes are TRBV5-1 and TRBJ2-1; D not resolved. V was cut by 0 bases and J by 6 bases, with 13 bases left in between. From germline, CDR1 is SGHRS and CDR2 YFSETQ. The CDR3 runs to 15 residues. CDR3 in amino acids: CASSLAGPKGNEQFF. CDR3 DNA: TGCGCCAGCAGCTTGGCCGGCCCCAAGGGCAATGAGCAGTTCTTC.

The chain employs TRBV5-4 and TRBJ2-1; 8 bases align to TRBD1. Germline V CDR1 and CDR2: SGHNT, YYREEE (reference sequence). Trimming took 4 bases from V and 6 from J; bases not matched to a gene: 9. CDR3 size: 15 residues. The CDR3 spells CASSIGQGTANEQFF. For the CDR3, the DNA is TGTGCCAGCAGCATCGGACAGGGTACGGCCAATGAGCAGTTCTTC.

The chain recombines TRBV6-9 with TRBJ2-1; D not resolved. V was trimmed by 4 bases and J by 10 bases, leaving 8 bases between them. Germline CDR1 and CDR2: MNHGY and SVAAGI. There are 11 residues in the CDR3. DNA for the CDR3: TGTGCCAGCAGTTCCCCAGTGGAGCAGTTCTTC. This sequence encodes CASSSPVEQFF.

This clonotype was detected ten times or more. The chain is built from TRBV7-2 and TRBJ2-1; D is unresolved. This CDR3 comprises 16 residues. V was clipped by 6 bases and J by 0 bases, with 15 bases between them. Germline CDR1 SGHTA, CDR2 FQGNSA. The CDR3 loop is CASRTRTESSYNEQFF. For the CDR3, the DNA is TGTGCCAGCAGAACACGGACCGAGAGCTCCTACAATGAGCAGTTCTTC. Drawing the rest from reference TRBV7-2 and TRBJ2-1, the complete variable domain is GAGVSQSPSNKVTEKGKDVELRCDPISGHTALYWYRQSLGQGLEFLIYFQGNSAPDKSGLPSDRFSAERTGGSVSTLTIQRTQQEDSAVYLCASRTRTESSYNEQFFGPGTRLTVL.

The chain links TRBV27 to TRBJ2-3, with 11 nucleotides matching TRBD2. V shed 2 bases and J 4 bases; nucleotides not matched to a gene: 2. CDR3 length: 15 amino acids. Per the germline V gene, CDR1 is MNHEY and CDR2 is SMNVEV (reference sequence). The CDR3 here is CASSLLAGGPDTQYF. CDR3 sequence (DNA): TGTGCCAGCAGTTTACTAGCGGGGGGCCCAGATACGCAGTATTTT.